A selection of T cell receptor beta chains follows, all from one sample in a study of PD-1 blockade in classical Hodgkin lymphoma. Sequencing was performed with immunoSEQ multiplex PCR; in TCRdb, only in-frame clones are kept and a portion is missing. The sample consists of about 100,000 clones, 89% of them appearing once. The material was peripheral blood mononuclear cells (PBMCs), obtained before the second cycle of nivolumab. The receptors derive from a human donor with classical Hodgkin lymphoma. CDR3s include the opening cysteine and the closing phenylalanine or tryptophan. Each record gives: clone size, V gene, D gene, J gene, CDR3 protein, CDR3 DNA. D genes are given only for firm matches. Size is omitted from some rows. Given values are once, few, many or a class for expanded clones.

NA	TRBV5-8	NA	TRBJ1-4	CASSPYQGLEKLFF	TGTGCCAGCAGCCCCTACCAGGGTCTCGAAAAACTGTTTTTT
NA	TRBV5-1	NA	TRBJ1-2	CASSFGGVNYGYTF	TGCGCCAGCAGCTTCGGGGGGGTTAACTATGGCTACACCTTC
NA	TRBV28	NA	TRBJ1-1	CASTSGGQLNTEAFF	TGTGCCAGCACCTCAGGCGGGCAGTTGAACACTGAAGCTTTCTTT
NA	TRBV19	NA	TRBJ2-2	CASSIDRAHTGELFF	TGTGCCAGTAGTATAGACAGAGCTCACACCGGGGAGCTGTTTTTT
NA	TRBV5-1	NA	TRBJ1-1	CASKIWGTKGTEAFF	TGCGCCAGCAAAATTTGGGGAACAAAGGGCACTGAAGCTTTCTTT
NA	TRBV28	NA	TRBJ2-5	CASSLPGAETQYF	TGTGCCAGCAGTTTACCGGGTGCAGAGACCCAGTACTTC
once	TRBV18	TRBD1	TRBJ1-1	CASSPGTGFPKNTEAFF	TGTGCCAGCTCGCCCGGGACAGGGTTCCCAAAGAACACTGAAGCTTTCTTT
NA	TRBV7-8	NA	TRBJ1-1	CASSSGQNGNTEAFF	TGTGCCAGCAGCTCGGGACAAAATGGGAACACTGAAGCTTTCTTT
NA	TRBV28	TRBD2	TRBJ2-7	CASSPRGGRAYEQYF	TGTGCCAGCAGTCCCCGGGGCGGGAGGGCCTACGAGCAGTACTTC
NA	TRBV5-1	TRBD2	TRBJ2-2	CASSFSGRTGGGGELFF	TGCGCCAGCAGCTTCTCCGGCCGGACCGGGGGGGGCGGGGAGCTGTTTTTT
NA	TRBV5-1	TRBD1	TRBJ1-1	CASSLGFFGTGGKYTEAFF	TGCGCCAGCAGCTTGGGATTTTTTGGGACAGGGGGAAAATACACTGAAGCTTTCTTT
NA	TRBV18	TRBD1	TRBJ2-7	CASSPSLDRASYEQYF	TGTGCCAGCTCACCCTCATTAGACAGGGCCAGCTACGAGCAGTACTTC
NA	TRBV28	NA	TRBJ2-1	CASRRKRGGRNLNEQFF	TGTGCCAGCAGAAGGAAGAGGGGGGGACGGAATCTCAATGAGCAGTTCTTC
NA	TRBV5-4	TRBD2	TRBJ2-5	CASSLVGEGETQYF	TGTGCCAGCAGCTTGGTGGGGGAGGGAGAGACCCAGTACTTC
NA	TRBV4-3	NA	TRBJ2-3	CASSQDLAATDTQYF	TGCGCCAGCAGCCAAGACTTAGCTGCAACAGATACGCAGTATTTT
NA	TRBV7-6	NA	TRBJ1-1	CASSLGSRANTEAFF	TGTGCCAGCAGCTTAGGCTCCAGGGCGAACACTGAAGCTTTCTTT
NA	TRBV19	TRBD1	TRBJ1-2	CASSIEEARGLNGYTF	TGTGCCAGTAGTATAGAAGAGGCCAGGGGGCTGAACGGCTACACCTTC
NA	TRBV28	NA	TRBJ2-7	CASSLLVRSSYEQYF	TGTGCCAGCAGTTTACTTGTCCGGAGCTCCTACGAGCAGTACTTC
NA	TRBV6-5	NA	TRBJ1-4	CASKTAGAYEKLFF	TGTGCCAGCAAAACGGCAGGCGCTTATGAAAAACTGTTTTTT
once	TRBV6-5	TRBD1	TRBJ1-3	CASRGETGGGNTIYF	TGTGCCAGCAGGGGCGAGACAGGGGGTGGAAACACCATATATTTT
NA	TRBV29-1	NA	TRBJ2-1	CSVGRGGEQFF	TGCAGCGTTGGGAGGGGCGGAGAGCAGTTCTTC
NA	TRBV27	NA	TRBJ2-7	CASSAGTNGNEQYF	TGTGCCAGCAGTGCGGGGACAAACGGGAACGAGCAGTACTTC
NA	TRBV6-1	NA	TRBJ1-3	CASSAGLSGNTIYF	TGTGCCAGCAGTGCCGGCCTTTCGGGAAACACCATATATTTT
NA	TRBV4-1	NA	TRBJ1-3	CASSQEWPHSGNTIYF	TGCGCCAGCAGCCAAGAATGGCCGCACTCTGGAAACACCATATATTTT
NA	TRBV6-1	NA	TRBJ2-7	CASSDPTSWGNSYEQYF	TGTGCCAGCAGTGATCCAACCTCGTGGGGGAACTCCTACGAGCAGTACTTC
NA	TRBV29-1	TRBD1	TRBJ2-7	CSVGQGADEQYF	TGCAGCGTCGGACAGGGGGCGGACGAGCAGTACTTC
NA	TRBV19	NA	TRBJ1-2	CASSTRTPTNYGYTF	TGTGCCAGTAGTACGAGGACACCTACTAACTATGGCTACACCTTC
NA	TRBV30	NA	TRBJ2-1	CAWSVTGVYNEQFF	TGTGCCTGGAGTGTAACGGGAGTCTACAATGAGCAGTTCTTC
NA	TRBV10-3	NA	TRBJ2-7	CAISDVGEQYF	TGTGCCATCAGTGACGTGGGCGAGCAGTACTTC
NA	TRBV5-1	TRBD2	TRBJ2-3	CASSLGLAGAYTDTQYF	TGCGCCAGCAGCTTAGGACTAGCGGGAGCCTACACAGATACGCAGTATTTT
once	TRBV2	NA	TRBJ2-1	CASTTRLF	TGTGCCAGCACCACTAGGCTCTTC
few	TRBV6-1	TRBD1	TRBJ1-1	CASSRTGAEAFF	TGTGCCAGCAGTCGGACAGGGGCCGAAGCTTTCTTT
NA	TRBV21-1	NA	TRBJ2-7	CASSKFPCLAAGNYEQYF	TGTGCCAGCAGCAAATTTCCGTGTCTCGCCGCCGGTAACTACGAGCAGTACTTC
NA	TRBV18	TRBD1	TRBJ1-4	CASSPDRGREKLFF	TGTGCCAGCTCACCCGACAGGGGAAGAGAAAAACTGTTTTTT
once	TRBV18	TRBD1	TRBJ2-3	CASSRGQGGTDTQYF	TGTGCCAGCTCACGCGGACAGGGGGGCACAGATACGCAGTATTTT
NA	TRBV28	NA	TRBJ1-1	CASSSRGSTEAFF	TGTGCCAGCAGTTCCAGGGGAAGTACTGAAGCTTTCTTT
NA	TRBV4-1	NA	TRBJ1-1	CASSQVGRGSTEAFF	TGCGCCAGCAGCCAAGTAGGAAGGGGAAGCACTGAAGCTTTCTTT
NA	TRBV29-1	TRBD2	TRBJ2-1	CSVDPGPRGGTSGGYNEQFF	TGCAGCGTTGATCCGGGCCCCAGGGGCGGGACTAGCGGGGGTTACAATGAGCAGTTCTTC
NA	TRBV30	TRBD2	TRBJ2-7	CAWSVGGSLSYEQYF	TGTGCCTGGAGTGTAGGCGGGAGCCTCTCCTACGAGCAGTACTTC
NA	TRBV5-1	TRBD1	TRBJ1-4	CAGRGTGQDEKLFF	TGCGCCGGCAGGGGGACAGGGCAGGATGAAAAACTGTTTTTT
NA	TRBV27	TRBD1	TRBJ2-7	CASSPGQGGYEQYF	TGTGCCAGCAGTCCAGGACAGGGGGGCTACGAGCAGTACTTC
NA	TRBV11-2	NA	TRBJ2-3	CASSSFSSTDTQYF	TGTGCCAGCAGCTCCTTCTCTAGCACAGATACGCAGTATTTT
NA	TRBV5-1	TRBD2	TRBJ2-1	CASSSFEWAGGNEQFF	TGCGCCAGCAGCTCCTTCGAGTGGGCGGGAGGCAATGAGCAGTTCTTC
NA	TRBV10-3	NA	TRBJ2-5	CAISSSGQETQYF	TGTGCCATCAGCTCCTCGGGCCAAGAGACCCAGTACTTC
NA	TRBV5-1	NA	TRBJ2-1	CASSFGSPGDEQFF	TGCGCCAGCAGCTTCGGCAGCCCGGGGGATGAGCAGTTCTTC
NA	TRBV30	NA	TRBJ2-7	CAWSGGPRLYEQYF	TGTGCCTGGAGTGGGGGACCGAGACTCTACGAGCAGTACTTC
NA	TRBV18	NA	TRBJ1-5	CASSPQTDQPQHF	TGTGCCAGCTCACCCCAGACAGATCAGCCCCAGCATTTT
NA	TRBV2	TRBD1	TRBJ1-5	CASARSTGISNQPQHF	TGTGCCAGCGCACGCTCGACAGGGATTAGCAATCAGCCCCAGCATTTT
NA	TRBV9	NA	TRBJ2-1	CASSGSSGHSANEQFF	TGTGCCAGCAGCGGGAGCTCGGGACATTCAGCCAATGAGCAGTTCTTC